The 5 T cell receptor beta chains reported below all come from one sample, sequenced in a study of blood T cell repertoires in COVID-19. Repertoires were generated with immunoSEQ multiplex PCR, while TCRdb's copy carries only in-frame clones and drops some. This table has about 220,000 clones, 85% to 90% appearing once. Material for sequencing was PBMCs or T cells enriched from blood (not recorded which). These TCRs come from a man aged 30 to 39 who had been exposed to COVID-19.

On this clone: A read error may produce the germline difference seen at one junction end. The chain couples TRBV4-2 to TRBJ2-7; tentative D call: TRBD1 (5 bases). The CDR3 is 11 residues long. CDR1 is LGHNA, CDR2 YNFKEQ, per germline. CDR3 protein: CASRQDTYLFF. As DNA, the CDR3 is TGTGCCAGCAGACAGGACACCTATCTTTTTTTC.

The V call is TRBV11-3, the J call TRBJ1-1; 9 positions match TRBD1. V lost 4 bases to trimming and J lost 3 bases; unmatched junction nucleotides: 3. CDR3 length: 14 amino acids. The germline V gene has CDR1 SGHNT and CDR2 YENEEA. The CDR3 spells CASSYTGGHTEAFF. CDR3 sequence (DNA): TGTGCCAGCAGCTACACAGGGGGCCACACTGAAGCTTTCTTT.

This clone was seen once. The rearrangement joins TRBV7-9 to TRBJ1-2; 7 bases match TRBD1. Germline V gives CDR1 SEHNR, CDR2 FQNEAQ (reference sequence). The CDR3 runs 10 residues. V lost 10 bases to trimming and J lost 7 bases; unmatched junction nucleotides: 3. The CDR3 bases are TGTGCCACCTCAGGGGGTGGCTACACCTTC. This gives the protein CATSGGGYTF.

Only a few counts were recorded for this clone. The chain carries TRBV19 and TRBJ1-5; D is unclear. CDR3 length equals 14 residues. Trimming stripped 3 bases from V and 9 bases from J, with 15 bases between. Per the germline V gene, CDR1 is LNHDA and CDR2 is SQIVND (reference sequence). This CDR3 reads CASSMGREEVPQHF. The CDR3 region has the DNA TGTGCCAGTAGTATGGGGAGGGAGGAGGTGCCCCAGCATTTT.

The chain carries TRBV19 and TRBJ2-2; D might be TRBD2 (6 bases). There are 16 residues in the CDR3. Germline V gives CDR1 LNHDA, CDR2 SQIVND (reference sequence). The V and J ends lost 6 bases and 1 base respectively, with 15 bases between them. The CDR3 DNA follows: TGTGCCAGTAGCTTCCTAGCGATTCAGAACACCGGGGAGCTGTTTTTT. This encodes CASSFLAIQNTGELFF.